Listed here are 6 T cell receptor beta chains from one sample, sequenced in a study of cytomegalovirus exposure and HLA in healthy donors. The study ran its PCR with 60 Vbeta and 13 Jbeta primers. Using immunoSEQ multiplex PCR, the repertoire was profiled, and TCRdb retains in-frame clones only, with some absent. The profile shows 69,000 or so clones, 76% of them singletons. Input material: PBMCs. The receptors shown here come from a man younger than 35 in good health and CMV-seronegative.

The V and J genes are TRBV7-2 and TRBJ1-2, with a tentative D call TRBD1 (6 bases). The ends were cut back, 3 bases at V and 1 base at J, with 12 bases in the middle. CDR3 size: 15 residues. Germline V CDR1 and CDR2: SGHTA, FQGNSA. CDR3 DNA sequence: TGTGCCAGCAGCTTCGTTCAGGGGATTAACTATGGCTACACCTTC. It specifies CASSFVQGINYGYTF.

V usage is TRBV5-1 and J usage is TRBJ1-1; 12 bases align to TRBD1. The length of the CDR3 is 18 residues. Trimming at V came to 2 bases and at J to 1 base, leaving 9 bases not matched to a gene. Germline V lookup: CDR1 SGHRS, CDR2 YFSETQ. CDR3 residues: CASSFGGTGGDPNTEAFF. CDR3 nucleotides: TGCGCCAGCAGCTTTGGGGGGACAGGGGGCGACCCGAACACTGAAGCTTTCTTT.

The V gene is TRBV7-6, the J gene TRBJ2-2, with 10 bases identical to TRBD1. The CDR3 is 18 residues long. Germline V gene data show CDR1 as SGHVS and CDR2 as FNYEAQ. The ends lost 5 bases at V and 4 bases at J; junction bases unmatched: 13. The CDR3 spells CASSARAGQGIRTGELFF. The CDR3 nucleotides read TGTGCCAGCAGCGCCAGGGCGGGACAGGGGATTCGCACCGGGGAGCTGTTTTTT.

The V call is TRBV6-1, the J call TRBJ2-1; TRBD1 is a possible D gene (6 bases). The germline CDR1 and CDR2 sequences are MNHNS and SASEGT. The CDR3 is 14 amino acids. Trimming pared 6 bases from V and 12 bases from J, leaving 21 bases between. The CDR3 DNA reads TGTGCCAGCAGGCCGGGGCTAGGGGCGACAGGGCAGTTCTTC. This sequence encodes CASRPGLGATGQFF.

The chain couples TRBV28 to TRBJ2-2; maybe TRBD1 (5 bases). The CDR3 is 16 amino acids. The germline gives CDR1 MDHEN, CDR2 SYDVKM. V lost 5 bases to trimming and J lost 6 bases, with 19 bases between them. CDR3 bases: TGTGCCAGCAGTCTTCCCCCTGGGGCGGTACCCGGGGAGCTGTTTTTT. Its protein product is CASSLPPGAVPGELFF.

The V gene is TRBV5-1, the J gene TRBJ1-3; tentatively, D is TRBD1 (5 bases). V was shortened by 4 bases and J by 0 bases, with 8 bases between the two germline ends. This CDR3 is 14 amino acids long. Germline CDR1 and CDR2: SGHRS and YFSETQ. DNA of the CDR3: TGCGCCAGCAGCCTAGACAGCTCTGGAAACACCATATATTTT. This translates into CASSLDSSGNTIYF.